This T cell receptor beta chain was sequenced for a study of cytomegalovirus exposure and HLA in healthy donors. Findings and caveats of the study: Exclusion as indistinguishable affected some V segments, including TRBV6-2 and TRBV6-3.

Turning to this clone: Its target is unknown.

The CDR3 spans 13 residues. The germline CDR1 and CDR2 sequences are SGHTA and FQGNSA. Trimming left V 1 base short and J 4 bases short, with 7 bases between. PCR involved 60 Vbeta and 13 Jbeta primers. Profiling relied on immunoSEQ multiplex PCR, and the TCRdb table lists in-frame clones only, not all of them. In the table there are about 180,000 clones, just under 80% of which are singletons. This TCR was recovered from a woman aged 45-65 years in good health and CMV-seropositive. The sample was PBMCs. The chain employs TRBV7-2 and TRBJ1-2, with TRBD1 as a possible D gene (5 bases). CDR3 protein: CASSLGTLYGYTF. CDR3 bases: TGTGCCAGCAGCTTAGGGACACTCTATGGCTACACCTTC.